The present T cell receptor (beta chain) was sequenced within a study of blood T cell repertoires in COVID-19. Whole-study context: The United States, Italy and Spain provided the acute and convalescent COVID-19 samples. Sources were T cells, B-cell-depleted T cells, or PBMCs; the material itself was cDNA or gDNA.

The germline gives CDR1 MNHEY, CDR2 SMNVEV (reference sequence). V trimming: 7 bases; J trimming: 9 bases; junction bases outside the gene matches: 14. The CDR3 consists of 16 residues. The Seattle patients, enrolled during active infection, were followed longitudinally. Methods used by the authors: Estimated nucleated cell counts came from reference gene primer amplification. Measured with immunoSEQ multiplex PCR; TCRdb has only the in-frame clones, and not every one. Clone size and V and J calls were adopted from that table, with D and trimming inferred from the DNA. The sample carries some 360,000 clones, roughly 87% recorded once.

This receptor was identified in a woman aged 60 to 75 with COVID-19, enrolled during active disease. The sample was peripheral blood. The chain is built from TRBV27 and TRBJ1-6; 8 nucleotides agree with TRBD1. As DNA, the CDR3 is TGTGCCAGCACGTCCTGGGGGACAGGTGTAGCTTCACCCCTCCACTTT. It encodes CASTSWGTGVASPLHF.